Each of the 16 T cell receptor beta chains below was sequenced from the same sample in a study of identical twins. TCRdb re-called the 5' RACE reads with MiXCR, one entry per CDR3 protein. The repertoire holds approximately 230,000 distinct CDR3 sequences, with about 6.7% as singletons. This same sample was also taken into another study, of T cells expressing NK-cell markers.

Sequenced material: CD8+ T cells sorted from blood. These receptors were taken from a woman under 30 in good health.

This clonotype was observed a handful of times. The chain couples TRBV9 to TRBJ1-5, with D uncertain. V was shortened by 2 bases and J by 4 bases, with 7 bases between the two germline ends. The CDR3 is 13 residues long. Germline V gene data show CDR1 as SGDLS and CDR2 as YYNGEE. CDR3 nucleotides: TGTGCCAGCAGCGTGGCCGATAATCAGCCCCAGCATTTT. This translates into CASSVADNQPQHF. The variable domain in full, with the rest retrieved from reference TRBV9 and TRBJ1-5, is DSGVTQTPKHLITATGQRVTLRCSPRSGDLSVYWYQQSLDQGLQFLIQYYNGEERAKGNILERFSAQQFPDLHSELNLSSLELGDSALYFCASSVADNQPQHFGDGTRLSIL.

This clonotype showed up many times. This rearrangement joins TRBV5-1 to TRBJ1-1; D gene uncertain. The V and J ends lost 2 bases and 5 bases respectively, with 13 bases between them. CDR3 length equals 14 residues. CDR1 is SGHRS, CDR2 YFSETQ, per germline. The CDR3 region has the DNA TGCGCCAGCAGCTTTGGCACCCGAGGGACTGAAGCTTTCTTT. Translation gives CASSFGTRGTEAFF.

This clonotype occurred a few times. The gene calls are TRBV7-3 and TRBJ2-1, with D perhaps being TRBD1 or TRBD2 (5 bases each). This CDR3 region has 12 residues. Germline V gene sequence: CDR1 SGHTA, CDR2 FQGTGA. The V gene lost 10 bases and the J gene lost 9 bases, with 16 bases spanning the gap. CDR3 residues: CATSGPTGEQFF. In DNA form, the CDR3 reads TGTGCCACCTCGGGGCCAACGGGTGAGCAGTTCTTC. Full variable domain (missing parts from reference TRBV7-3 and TRBJ2-1): GAGVSQTPSNKVTEKGKYVELRCDPISGHTALYWYRQSLGQGPEFLIYFQGTGAADDSGLPNDRFFAVRPEGSVSTLKIQRTERGDSAVYLCATSGPTGEQFFGPGTRLTVL.

This clonotype was seen only a few times. This chain joins TRBV20-1 and TRBJ2-7; D is perhaps TRBD2 (6 bases). Deletions cut 1 base from V and 5 bases from J, with 15 bases between. This CDR3 has 14 residues. The germline V gene has CDR1 DFQATT and CDR2 SNEGSKA (reference sequence). CDR3 in DNA: TGCAGTGCTAGAGGACTAGGGGAAGGGGACGAGCAGTACTTC. Translating it yields CSARGLGEGDEQYF.

This clonotype was counted at least ten times. V is TRBV15 and J is TRBJ1-5; D remains unclear. The ends were cut back, 6 bases at V and 0 bases at J, with 18 bases in the middle. The CDR3 is 17 residues long. Germline V gives CDR1 LNHNV, CDR2 YYDKDF (reference sequence). The CDR3 DNA sequence: TGTGCCACCAGTGCAGACGGAGGAAGAAATAGCAATCAGCCCCAGCATTTT. Encoded protein: CATSADGGRNSNQPQHF.

This clonotype has more than one count but fewer than ten. V gene TRBV5-1 combines with J gene TRBJ1-4, with 8 bases lining up with TRBD1. Germline V lookup: CDR1 SGHRS, CDR2 YFSETQ. Trimming at V came to 4 bases and at J to 6 bases, leaving 8 bases not matched to a gene. This CDR3 is built from 15 residues. The CDR3, as DNA: TGCGCCAGCAGCCCCTACCTGACAGGGGATGAAAAACTGTTTTTT. It codes for CASSPYLTGDEKLFF.

Ten or more counts support this clonotype. V and J are TRBV29-1 and TRBJ2-1; 7 bases match TRBD2. The length of the CDR3 is 14 residues. Germline V lookup: CDR1 SQVTM, CDR2 ANQGSEA. With V trimmed by 4 bases and J by 7 bases, 10 bases remained unmatched. The CDR3 sequence: CSVVGLGALNEQFF. In DNA form, the CDR3 reads TGCAGCGTTGTAGGACTAGGGGCTCTAAATGAGCAGTTCTTC.

This chain links TRBV5-1 with TRBJ2-5; 10 bases line up with TRBD2. Germline assignment: CDR1 SGHRS and CDR2 YFSETQ. The CDR3 extends over 17 amino acids. The junction had 17 bases not matched to a gene; V was cut back by 7 bases and J by 5 bases. The CDR3 sequence: CASRKGTSGIFWETQYF. CDR3 nucleotides: TGCGCCAGCCGGAAAGGCACTAGCGGGATCTTTTGGGAGACCCAGTACTTC.

The chain employs TRBV20-1 and TRBJ2-7; TRBD2 matches at 11 bases. The ends lost 2 bases at V and 2 bases at J; junction bases unmatched: 8. Germline lookup yields CDR1 DFQATT and CDR2 SNEGSKA (reference sequence). This CDR3 has 16 amino acids. CDR3 in DNA: TGCAGTGCTAGAAACCCGGGACTAGCGGTTACCTACGAGCAGTACTTC. Its translation is CSARNPGLAVTYEQYF.

There are a few counts of this clonotype. V usage is TRBV11-2 and J usage is TRBJ2-7; D not certain. Trimming removed 7 bases at V and 2 bases at J, with 21 bases between. Germline V gene sequence: CDR1 SGHAT, CDR2 FQNNGV. This CDR3 is built from 16 residues. The CDR3 loop reads CASTLRGGLRTYEQYF. For the CDR3, the DNA is TGTGCCAGCACCCTTCGTGGTGGGCTCAGGACCTACGAGCAGTACTTC.

This clonotype has only a few counts. This sequence joins TRBV4-1 and TRBJ1-4; no clear D gene. Deletions cut 4 bases from V and 7 bases from J, with 16 bases between. This CDR3 is built from 15 residues. Germline-derived CDR1 and CDR2 are MGHRA and YSYEKL. The CDR3 here is CASSPHPGRSEKLFF. CDR3 sequence (DNA): TGCGCCAGCAGCCCGCACCCGGGCCGGAGTGAAAAACTGTTTTTT.

This clonotype has more than one count but fewer than ten. The chain uses TRBV12-3 or TRBV12-4 and TRBJ2-7; maybe TRBD2 (5 bases). Deletions cut 4 bases from V and 0 bases from J, with 19 bases between. This CDR3 region has 17 residues. The CDR3 DNA is TGTGCCAGCAGTTCGGGGTCCCTGGAGAGGGCCTCCTACGAGCAGTACTTC. This codes for CASSSGSLERASYEQYF.

The chain employs TRBV29-1 and TRBJ1-1; D might be TRBD1 (5 bases). Trimming took off 7 bases at V and 1 base at J, with 13 bases between the two ends. The CDR3 loop spans 13 amino acids. Germline lookup yields CDR1 SQVTM and CDR2 ANQGSEA. This chain's CDR3 is CSDLGTENTEAFF. The CDR3 region has the DNA TGCAGCGACCTAGGGACGGAGAACACTGAAGCTTTCTTT.

The chain couples TRBV2 to TRBJ1-2; D is perhaps TRBD1 (5 bases). The CDR3 extends over 13 amino acids. Germline lookup yields CDR1 SNHLY and CDR2 FYNNEI. The V end was cut by 8 bases, the J end by 4 bases, with 14 bases between. CDR3 sequence: CASPRAQGYGYTF. Here the CDR3 DNA reads TGTGCCAGCCCTAGGGCCCAGGGCTATGGCTACACCTTC.

This clonotype has just a few counts. V usage is TRBV9 and J usage is TRBJ2-7; TRBD2 matches at 11 bases. Unmatched junction bases numbered 7, after V lost 3 bases and J lost 2 bases. The CDR3 length is 16 residues. CDR1 is SGDLS, CDR2 YYNGEE, per germline. As DNA, the CDR3 is TGTGCCAGCAGCGGCCCCTCGGGACTAGCGGCCTACGAGCAGTACTTC. Amino acids: CASSGPSGLAAYEQYF. The variable domain in full, completed from reference TRBV9 and TRBJ2-7, reads DSGVTQTPKHLITATGQRVTLRCSPRSGDLSVYWYQQSLDQGLQFLIQYYNGEERAKGNILERFSAQQFPDLHSELNLSSLELGDSALYFCASSGPSGLAAYEQYFGPGTRLTVT.

This clonotype turned up a few times. This sequence joins TRBV27 and TRBJ2-3; D may be TRBD1 (5 bases). The germline V gene encodes CDR1 MNHEY and CDR2 SMNVEV (reference sequence). The CDR3 has 16 amino acids. Trimming took 7 bases from V and 0 from J, leaving 17 bases between them. CDR3 in amino acids: CASTQGGYPSTDTQYF. CDR3 nucleotide sequence: TGTGCCAGCACCCAGGGTGGTTATCCAAGCACAGATACGCAGTATTTT.